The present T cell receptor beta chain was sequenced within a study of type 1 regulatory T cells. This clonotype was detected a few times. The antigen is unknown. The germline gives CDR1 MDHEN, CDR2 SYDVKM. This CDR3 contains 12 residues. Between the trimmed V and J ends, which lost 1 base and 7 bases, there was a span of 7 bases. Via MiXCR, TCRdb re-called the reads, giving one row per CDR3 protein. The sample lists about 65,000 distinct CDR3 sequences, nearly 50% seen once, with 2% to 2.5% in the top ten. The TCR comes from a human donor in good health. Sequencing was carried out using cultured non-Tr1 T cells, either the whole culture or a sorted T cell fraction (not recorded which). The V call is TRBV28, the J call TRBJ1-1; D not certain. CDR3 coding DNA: TGTGCCAGCAGTTTATTGTTTGGTGAAGCTTTCTTT. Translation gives CASSLLFGEAFF.